The 21 T cell receptor beta chains reported below all come from one sample, sequenced in a study of blood T cell repertoires in COVID-19. Produced via immunoSEQ multiplex PCR; TCRdb's table is partial and in-frame only. Found here are roughly 260,000 clones, roughly 86% of them singletons; the top ten hold about 10%. Sequencing input: peripheral blood. Receptors originate from a man aged 40-49 years who had recovered from COVID-19.

In DNA form, the CDR3 reads TGTGCCAGCAGTCCTCTCGGACAGGGCTACGAGCAGTACTTC. Residues: CASSPLGQGYEQYF. V is TRBV6-5 and J is TRBJ2-7; 8 bases line up with TRBD1. The CDR3 runs to 14 residues. Looked up from germline, CDR1 is MNHEY and CDR2 is SVGAGI. V trimming: 5 bases; J trimming: 3 bases; junction bases outside the gene matches: 6.

This clone was seen a single time. V usage is TRBV27 and J usage is TRBJ2-1; TRBD2 might be the D (6 bases). The CDR3 is 16 residues long. Germline-derived CDR1 and CDR2 are MNHEY and SMNVEV (reference sequence). Trimming took 4 bases from V and 4 from J, leaving 17 bases between them. Here the CDR3 reads CASSSWTRGSYNEQFF. DNA for the CDR3: TGTGCCAGCAGTTCATGGACCCGGGGGTCATACAATGAGCAGTTCTTC.

This clone was observed once. The CDR3 region is CSVDRAGGLGTEAFF. Here the CDR3 DNA reads TGCAGCGTTGATCGGGCAGGGGGCCTAGGCACTGAAGCTTTCTTT. The V gene is TRBV29-1, the J gene TRBJ1-1; 8 nucleotides agree with TRBD1. The CDR3 loop spans 15 amino acids. With 3 bases clipped from V and 4 bases from J, the junction kept 10 bases outside the gene matches. The germline gives CDR1 SQVTM, CDR2 ANQGSEA.

This sequence joins TRBV5-1 and TRBJ2-4; 8 bases are shared with TRBD1. Trimming removed 6 bases from V and 8 bases from J; junction bases left unmatched: 10. The CDR3 has 14 residues. Germline CDR1 reads SGHRS; CDR2 reads YFSETQ. CDR3 DNA sequence: TGCGCCAGCACCACCCGGACAGGGATTGACATTCAGTACTTC. It yields the protein CASTTRTGIDIQYF. The full variable domain, its missing parts supplied by reference TRBV5-1 and TRBJ2-4, is KAGVTQTPRYLIKTRGQQVTLSCSPISGHRSVSWYQQTPGQGLQFLFEYFSETQRNKGNFPGRFSGRQFSNSRSEMNVSTLELGDSALYLCASTTRTGIDIQYFGAGTRLSVL.

This chain links TRBV14 with TRBJ1-2, with D perhaps matching TRBD1 (5 bases). This CDR3 comprises 16 residues. Trimming removed 3 bases from V and 2 bases from J, with 16 bases in between. Germline-derived CDR1 and CDR2 are SGHDN and FVKESK. The CDR3 bases are TGTGCCAGCAGCCAGCGGGGGGGTGACAGAAACTATGGCTACACCTTC. It yields the protein CASSQRGGDRNYGYTF.

The chain links TRBV27 to TRBJ2-7, with TRBD1 identical over 10 bases. Germline CDR1 and CDR2: MNHEY and SMNVEV (reference sequence). Trimming at V came to 6 bases and at J to 5 bases, leaving 10 bases not matched to a gene. The CDR3 totals 15 residues. The CDR3 sequence is CASSPRPGQGNEQYF. CDR3 sequence (DNA): TGTGCCAGCAGCCCCCGGCCGGGACAGGGGAACGAGCAGTACTTC.

In this sample, this clone turned up once. The chain combines TRBV29-1 with TRBJ2-7; the match to TRBD2 covers 8 bases. J lost 6 bases, V lost 6 bases, and 16 bases had no gene match. The germline V gene encodes CDR1 SQVTM and CDR2 ANQGSEA. The CDR3 consists of 15 residues. CDR3 protein: CSVFEAGGPALEQYF. CDR3 nucleotide sequence: TGCAGCGTCTTTGAGGCGGGGGGCCCAGCTCTCGAGCAGTACTTC.

The chain has TRBV19 and TRBJ2-3, with unresolved D. The germline V and J ends were trimmed by 11 bases and 0 bases, with 6 bases remaining between them. CDR1 LNHDA and CDR2 SQIVND come from the germline V gene (reference sequence). The CDR3 sequence is 11 residues long. The CDR3 nucleotides read TGTGCCGCCAGTAGCACAGATACGCAGTATTTT. Translating it yields CAASSTDTQYF.

This rearrangement joins TRBV27 to TRBJ2-7; possibly TRBD2 for D (5 bases). V was pared by 8 bases and J by 5 bases, with 19 bases between. The V gene's germline CDR1 is MNHEY and CDR2 SMNVEV (reference sequence). This CDR3 spans 14 amino acids. The CDR3 nucleotides read TGTGCCAGCGGGGAACACGGGCGGGTGGACGAGCAGTACTTC. Translated: CASGEHGRVDEQYF.

The CDR3 is CASSLMSGSSNEQFF. CDR3 DNA sequence: TGTGCCAGCAGCTTGATGAGCGGGAGTAGCAATGAGCAGTTCTTC. The V call is TRBV5-6, the J call TRBJ2-1; TRBD2 matches 8 bases. This CDR3 contains 15 residues. The V segment lost 1 base and the J segment 6 bases; nucleotides outside the gene matches: 6. Per germline, CDR1 SGHDT and CDR2 YYEEEE.

This clone was observed a single time. This sequence joins TRBV6-1 and TRBJ1-5; D might be TRBD1 (5 bases). The V and J ends lost 1 base and 5 bases respectively, with 12 bases between them. CDR1 and CDR2 from the germline V gene are MNHNS and SASEGT. The CDR3 loop spans 15 amino acids. CDR3 bases: TGTGCCAGCAGTGAAGGTGGGGCCCCTCATCAGCCCCAGCATTTT. Protein product: CASSEGGAPHQPQHF.

The chain employs TRBV19 and TRBJ1-5; TRBD1 might be the D (6 bases). The CDR3 spans 15 residues. Germline V gene data show CDR1 as LNHDA and CDR2 as SQIVND (reference sequence). Trimming took off 6 bases at V and 4 bases at J, with 16 bases between the two ends. The CDR3, as DNA: TGTGCCAGTAGCATCGGGGACACGTCGAATCAGCCCCAGCATTTT. It yields the protein CASSIGDTSNQPQHF.

This clone came up once. The chain is built from TRBV21-1 and TRBJ2-3; TRBD2 is taken as the D call from the table, unchecked against the DNA. TRBV21-1 is a listed pseudogene. The CDR3 runs 16 residues. CDR3: CASSTFSGKSTDTQYF. For the CDR3, the DNA is TGTGCCAGCAGCACCTTCAGCGGGAAGAGCACAGATACGCAGTATTTT.

This rearrangement joins TRBV10-2 to TRBJ2-1; TRBD1 is a possible D gene (5 bases). Germline CDR1 reads WSHSY; CDR2 reads SAAADI. The CDR3 runs to 13 residues. The V and J ends lost 11 bases and 6 bases respectively, with 17 bases between them. The CDR3 region has the DNA TGCGCCGGGGCGAGCATTAGGGTCAATGAGCAGTTCTTC. Protein product: CAGASIRVNEQFF.

This chain uses TRBV13 with TRBJ1-1, with D unclear. With 4 bases removed from V and 8 bases from J, the gap between germline ends came to 26 bases. This CDR3 comprises 17 residues. The germline V gene has CDR1 PRHDT and CDR2 FYEKMQ (reference sequence). The CDR3 loop reads CASSSPSGRRDGYEAFF. CDR3 DNA: TGTGCCAGCAGCTCTCCGTCCGGGCGACGGGATGGGTACGAAGCTTTCTTT.

The chain joins TRBV9 to TRBJ2-3, with D tentatively TRBD2 (5 bases). The CDR3 loop spans 14 amino acids. CDR1 is SGDLS and CDR2 is YYNGEE in the germline V gene. V shed 0 bases and J shed 0 bases, with 5 bases lying between them. The CDR3: CASSVGTSTDTQYF. Here the CDR3 DNA reads TGTGCCAGCAGCGTAGGGACTAGCACAGATACGCAGTATTTT.

V usage is TRBV4-3 and J usage is TRBJ2-1; D uncertain. This CDR3 has 13 amino acids. CDR1 LGHNA and CDR2 YSLEER come from the germline V gene. V lost 0 bases and J lost 2, with 2 bases in between. The CDR3 DNA reads as TGCGCCAGCAGCCAAGATACCTACAATGAGCAGTTCTTC. It translates to CASSQDTYNEQFF.

The chain combines TRBV6-5 with TRBJ2-3, with 10 bases lining up with TRBD2. CDR3 length equals 15 residues. Germline assignment: CDR1 MNHEY and CDR2 SVGAGI. Trimming at V came to 6 bases and at J to 6 bases, leaving 9 bases not matched to a gene. The CDR3 region has the DNA TGTGCCAGCAGGGGACGTAGCGGGGGGTCGGATACGCAGTATTTT. It specifies CASRGRSGGSDTQYF.

V and J are TRBV10-1 and TRBJ2-1, with 8 bases that match TRBD2. This CDR3 comprises 15 residues. V lost 4 bases to trimming and J lost 1 base; unmatched junction nucleotides: 3. Germline CDR1 and CDR2: WNHNN and SYGVQD (reference sequence). The CDR3 is CASSGRLASYNEQFF. CDR3 DNA sequence: TGCGCCAGCAGTGGTCGACTAGCGTCCTACAATGAGCAGTTCTTC.

V gene TRBV10-3 combines with J gene TRBJ2-6; TRBD2 aligns across 8 bases. Losses at the gene ends were 2 bases for V and 0 bases for J; bases not matched to a gene: 12. There are 20 residues in the CDR3. Germline CDR1 reads ENHRY; CDR2 reads SYGVKD. The CDR3, as DNA: TGTGCCATCAGTGAGATCGGTCTAGCGGGTTTCCTCTCTGGGGCCAACGTCCTGACTTTC. Encoded protein: CAISEIGLAGFLSGANVLTF.

The chain joins TRBV6-5 to TRBJ2-7; TRBD2 is a possible D gene (6 bases). The CDR3 runs to 14 residues. The V gene's germline CDR1 is MNHEY and CDR2 SVGAGI. V lost 3 bases, J lost 6 bases, and 15 bases lay in between. The CDR3 is CASSYDQWRVEQYF. The CDR3 DNA reads TGTGCCAGCAGTTATGACCAATGGAGGGTCGAGCAGTACTTC.